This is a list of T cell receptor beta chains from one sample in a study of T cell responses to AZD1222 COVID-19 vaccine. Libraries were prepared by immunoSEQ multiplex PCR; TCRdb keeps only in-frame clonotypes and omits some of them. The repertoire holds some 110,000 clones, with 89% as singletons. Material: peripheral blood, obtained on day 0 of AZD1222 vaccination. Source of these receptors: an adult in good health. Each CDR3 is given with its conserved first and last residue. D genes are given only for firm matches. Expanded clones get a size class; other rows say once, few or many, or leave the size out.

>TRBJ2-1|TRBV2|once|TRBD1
TGTGCCAGCAGACCCGGGACAGGGAATTACAATGAGCAGTTCTTC
CASRPGTGNYNEQFF
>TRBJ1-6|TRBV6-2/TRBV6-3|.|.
TGTGCCAGCAGTTACAACCAGGGCGGATCACCCCTCCACTTT
CASSYNQGGSPLHF
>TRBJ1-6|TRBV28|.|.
TGTGCCAGCAGTTTGGACGGCCTTGGGTCTTCCCTCCACTTT
CASSLDGLGSSLHF
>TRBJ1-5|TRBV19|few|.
TGTGCCAGTTCGAGGAGGGGAGTGGAACAGCCCCAGCATTTT
CASSRRGVEQPQHF
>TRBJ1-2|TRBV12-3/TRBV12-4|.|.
TGTGCCAGCAGTACCACCATCGGCTACACCTTC
CASSTTIGYTF
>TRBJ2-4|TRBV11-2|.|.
TGTGCCAGCAGCTTGAACCAAAAAAACATTCAGTACTTC
CASSLNQKNIQYF
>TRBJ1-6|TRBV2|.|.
TGTGCCAGCGGGAAGGACGGACACGTCAATTCACCCCTCCACTTT
CASGKDGHVNSPLHF
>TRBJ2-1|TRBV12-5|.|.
TGTGCTAGTGCGGACAGAGGGGGTCTGAATGAGCAGTTCTTC
CASADRGGLNEQFF
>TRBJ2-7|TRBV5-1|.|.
TGCGCCAGCAGCGGAGGATACTACGAGCAGTACTTC
CASSGGYYEQYF
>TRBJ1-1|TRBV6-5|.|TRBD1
TGTGCCAGCAGTCCAGGGGGCGGGAAAACTGAAGCTTTCTTT
CASSPGGGKTEAFF
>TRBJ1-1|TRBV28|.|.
TGTGCCAGCAGCTACGATACAGGCACTGAAGCTTTCTTT
CASSYDTGTEAFF
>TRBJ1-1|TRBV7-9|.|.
TGTGCCAGCAGCTTAGCGCTCTGGAGATTCCTCGGGAACACTGAAGCTTTCTTT
CASSLALWRFLGNTEAFF
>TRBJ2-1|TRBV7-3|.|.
TGTGCCAGCAGCTCCTACAGGGGCGGTAGGCGGGAGGACAATGAGCAGTTCTTC
CASSSYRGGRREDNEQFF
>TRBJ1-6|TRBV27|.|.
TGTGCCAGCAGTTGGGGAGTGGGGCTTGGGAAACTAGATTCACCCCTCCACTTT
CASSWGVGLGKLDSPLHF
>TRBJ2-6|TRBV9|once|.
TGTGCCAGCAGCGTAGCAGAGTGGGCCAACGTCCTGACTTTC
CASSVAEWANVLTF
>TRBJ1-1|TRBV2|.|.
TGTGCCAGCTTCCTCATCCTGAACACTGAAGCTTTCTTT
CASFLILNTEAFF
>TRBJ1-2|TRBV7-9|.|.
TGTGCCAGCAGCTTAGAATCCGGGGTTGGCTACACCTTC
CASSLESGVGYTF
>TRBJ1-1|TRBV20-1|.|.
TGCAGTGCTAGTGGTCAGGATCGGCCCACTGAAGCTTTCTTT
CSASGQDRPTEAFF
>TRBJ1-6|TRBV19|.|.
TGTGCCAGTAGGGCCCCTCGAAGAAGACATTCACCCCTCCACTTT
CASRAPRRRHSPLHF
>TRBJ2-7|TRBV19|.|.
TGTGCCAGTAGTAAACCCAGGGATGGCTCCTACGAGCAGTACTTC
CASSKPRDGSYEQYF
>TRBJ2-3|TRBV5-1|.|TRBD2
TGCGCCAGCAGCTCGGGGGTTCTAGCGGGAGGGACAGATACGCAGTATTTT
CASSSGVLAGGTDTQYF
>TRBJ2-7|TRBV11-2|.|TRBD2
TGTGCCAGCAGACCAGCGGGGGGGAGCTCCTACGAGCAGTACTTC
CASRPAGGSSYEQYF
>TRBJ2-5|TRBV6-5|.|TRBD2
TGTGCCGTTGAACTAGCGGGAGGTGAGACCCAGTACTTC
CAVELAGGETQYF
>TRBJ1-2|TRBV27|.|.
TGTGCCAGCAGTTTACTGGGGGACAAAGATGGCTACACCTTC
CASSLLGDKDGYTF
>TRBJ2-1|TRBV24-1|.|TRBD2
TGTGCCACCAGTGACCCCCTCGCGGGGGGCGATGAGCAGTTCTTC
CATSDPLAGGDEQFF
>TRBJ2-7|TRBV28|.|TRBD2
TGTGCCAGCAGTACCACCCGCGCGGGGGGACTCTCCTACGAGCAGTACTTC
CASSTTRAGGLSYEQYF
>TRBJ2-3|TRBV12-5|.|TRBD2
TGTGCTAGTGCCCAGGGACTAGCCTCGGGTCTGTCCACAGATACGCAGTATTTT
CASAQGLASGLSTDTQYF
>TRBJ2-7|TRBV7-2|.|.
TGTGCCAGCAGCTTAGAGGCAGGGATCGCCTACGAGCAGTACTTC
CASSLEAGIAYEQYF
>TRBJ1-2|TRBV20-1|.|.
TGCAGTGCTAGTCGACAGGCTGAGAACTATGGCTACACCTTC
CSASRQAENYGYTF
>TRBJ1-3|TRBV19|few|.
TGTGCCAGTAGTAGTGGACAGCCTGGAAACACCATATATTTT
CASSSGQPGNTIYF
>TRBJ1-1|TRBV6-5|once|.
TGTGCCGTGACGTCGACCGACCGACTGAACACTGAAGCTTTCTTT
CAVTSTDRLNTEAFF
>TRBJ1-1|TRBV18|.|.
TGTGCCAGCTCACCAACAGACACGAACACTGAAGCTTTCTTT
CASSPTDTNTEAFF
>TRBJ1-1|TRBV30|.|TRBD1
TGTGCCTGGCGAGCCGGGACAGGATGGAACACTGAAGCTTTCTTT
CAWRAGTGWNTEAFF
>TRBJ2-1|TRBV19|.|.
TGTGCCAGTAGTATAGGAAGGAGGCTCACTGAGCAGTTCTTC
CASSIGRRLTEQFF
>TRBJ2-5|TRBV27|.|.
TGTGCCAGCAGTTTAGGAGGGCCCTCGGAGACCCAGTACTTC
CASSLGGPSETQYF
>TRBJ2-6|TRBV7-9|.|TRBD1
TGTGCCAGAGGACAGGGGGCAAGCTCTGGGGCCAACGTCCTGACTTTC
CARGQGASSGANVLTF
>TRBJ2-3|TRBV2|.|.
TGTGCCACCGACGATGGGGCGGCCAGGGCGGGAGATACGCAGTATTTT
CATDDGAARAGDTQYF
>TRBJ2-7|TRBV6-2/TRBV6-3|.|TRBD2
TGTGCCAGCAGTCGAAGCGGGGACCCCTACGAGCAGTACTTC
CASSRSGDPYEQYF
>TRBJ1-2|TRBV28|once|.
TGTGCCAGCAGATCCTTGGGATTTCTTAACTATGGCTACACCTTC
CASRSLGFLNYGYTF
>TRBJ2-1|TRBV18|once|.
TGTGCCAGCTCACCTCTTGCGGGCGACAATGAGCAGTTCTTC
CASSPLAGDNEQFF
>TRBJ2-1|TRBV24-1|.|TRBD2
TGTGCCACCAGCAGCGGGAGTGTCTATGAGCAGTTCTTC
CATSSGSVYEQFF
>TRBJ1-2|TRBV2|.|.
TGTGCCAGCAGTGGGTCCAACAGGGGCTACACCTTC
CASSGSNRGYTF
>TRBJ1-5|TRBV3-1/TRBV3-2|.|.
TGTGCCAGCAGCCAAGCTTGCCCCGACTTAAGTCAGCCCCAGCATTTT
CASSQACPDLSQPQHF
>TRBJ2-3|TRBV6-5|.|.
TGTGCCAGCAGTCGGACCGACACAGATACGCAGTATTTT
CASSRTDTDTQYF
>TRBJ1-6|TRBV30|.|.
TGTGCCTGGAGTAACAGGGAAGGGTCACCCCTCCACTTT
CAWSNREGSPLHF
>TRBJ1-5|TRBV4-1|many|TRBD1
TGCGCCAGCAGCCACATTGGACAGGGGGCGATGTCCCAGCATTTT
CASSHIGQGAMSQHF
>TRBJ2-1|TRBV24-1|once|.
TGTGCCACCAGTTTGACAGGATACAATGAGCAGTTCTTC
CATSLTGYNEQFF
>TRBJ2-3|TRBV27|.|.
TGTGCCAGCAGTTCCCCAATTGGCACAGATACGCAGTATTTT
CASSSPIGTDTQYF
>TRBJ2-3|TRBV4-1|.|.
TGCGCCAGCAGCCAAGGCTGGGGGGAAAGCACAGATACGCAGTATTTT
CASSQGWGESTDTQYF
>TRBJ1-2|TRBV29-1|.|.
TGCAGCGTTGAACAGGGAGTAAGCTATGGCTACACCTTC
CSVEQGVSYGYTF
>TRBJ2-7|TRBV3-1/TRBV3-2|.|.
TGTGCCAGCATTTCCTCAGGGGGACTCGAGCAGTACTTC
CASISSGGLEQYF
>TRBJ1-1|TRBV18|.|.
TGTGCCAGCTCGGAGGACACGGGTAGTACTGAAGCTTTCTTT
CASSEDTGSTEAFF
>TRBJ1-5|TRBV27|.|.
TGTGCCAGCAGTCAGGGTACTCAGCCCCAGCATTTT
CASSQGTQPQHF
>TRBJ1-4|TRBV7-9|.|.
TGTGCCAGCAGGCGGGGTGAAAAACTGTTTTTT
CASRRGEKLFF